This passage covers 26 T cell receptor beta chains from one sample sequenced in a study of post-analysis software for immune sequencing data. Their recognized antigens are unknown. Included in the TCR beta cDNA libraries were unique molecular identifiers. Using its own MiXCR run on the PCR reads, TCRdb lists one record per CDR3 protein. The sample holds roughly 570,000 distinct CDR3 sequences, approximately 31% seen once. General study findings and limits: Comparison of patients with controls showed roughly five TRBV segments more frequent in patients, TRBV5-6, TRBV5-1 and TRBV20-1 among them.

Material: blood. The receptors stem from a girl younger than 18 with multiple sclerosis.

The CDR3 spells CASSPPSVTSTDTQYF. Here the CDR3 DNA reads TGTGCCAGCAGCCCGCCCTCGGTGACTAGCACAGATACGCAGTATTTT. This chain joins TRBV12-3 or TRBV12-4 and TRBJ2-3; D is unclear. V shed 6 bases and J shed 0 bases, with 16 bases lying between them. The CDR3 totals 16 residues.

This clonotype has only a few counts. A junction end diverges from the germline sequence, so it may reflect a read error. V usage is TRBV11-2 and J usage is TRBJ1-2; 7 bases fit TRBD1. The CDR3 is made up of 15 amino acids. Germline V gene sequence: CDR1 SGHAT, CDR2 FQNNGV. This chain's CDR3 is CASSHPLQGNYGYIF. CDR3 bases: TGTGCCAGCAGCCACCCTTTACAGGGGAACTATGGCTACATCTTC.

This clonotype has more than one count but fewer than ten. The chain carries TRBV20-1 and TRBJ1-1; no clear D. The CDR3 covers 14 residues. CDR1 is DFQATT and CDR2 is SNEGSKA in the germline V gene (reference sequence). V shed 5 bases and J shed 4 bases, with 17 bases lying between them. The chain's CDR3 is CSAPKFNEVTEAFF. CDR3 DNA sequence: TGCAGTGCTCCCAAATTCAATGAGGTCACTGAAGCTTTCTTT.

The genes are TRBV12-3 or TRBV12-4 and TRBJ2-1; the match to TRBD2 covers 12 bases. V dropped 5 bases and J dropped 2; count of bases not matched to a gene: 4. The CDR3 totals 16 residues. The CDR3 bases are TGTGCCAGCAGTCCGCCTAGCGGGGGGGCCTACAATGAGCAGTTCTTC. Protein: CASSPPSGGAYNEQFF.

V and J are TRBV2 and TRBJ2-4, with TRBD1 matching 8 bases. TRBJ2-5 explains the end of the DNA better; the J call may be wrong. The CDR3 contains 14 residues. Germline assignment: CDR1 SNHLY and CDR2 FYNNEI. DNA for the CDR3: TGTGCCAGCAGGTTCGACAGGGGTAAAGAGACCCAGTACTTC. It translates to CASRFDRGKETQYF.

This clonotype was recorded a few times. The chain carries TRBV7-3 and TRBJ2-1; D not certain. The germline gives CDR1 SGHTA, CDR2 FQGTGA. V was pared by 5 bases and J by 8 bases, with 19 bases between. CDR3 length equals 15 residues. CDR3 loop: CASSPRYSDRDEQFF. The CDR3, as DNA: TGTGCCAGCAGCCCAAGATACTCCGACCGGGATGAGCAGTTCTTC. The whole variable domain, remainder taken from reference TRBV7-3 and TRBJ2-1, is GAGVSQTPSNKVTEKGKYVELRCDPISGHTALYWYRQSLGQGPEFLIYFQGTGAADDSGLPNDRFFAVRPEGSVSTLKIQRTERGDSAVYLCASSPRYSDRDEQFFGPGTRLTVL.

This chain uses TRBV20-1 with TRBJ2-3; either TRBD1 or TRBD2 may fit D (6 bases each). Germline lookup yields CDR1 DFQATT and CDR2 SNEGSKA (reference sequence). Trimming cost V 3 bases and J 0 bases, with 13 bases left between them. The CDR3 is made up of 15 amino acids. CDR3 amino acids: CSARGAGGSTDTQYF. The CDR3 nucleotides are TGCAGTGCTAGGGGGGCCGGAGGGAGCACAGATACGCAGTATTTT.

There are a few counts of this clonotype. V and J are TRBV5-1 and TRBJ1-2, with 10 bases fitting TRBD1. Germline V gene lookup returns CDR1 SGHRS and CDR2 YFSETQ. There are 14 residues in the CDR3. With V trimmed by 5 bases and J by 8 bases, 9 bases remained unmatched. The CDR3 sequence: CASRTGTGAEGYTF. The CDR3 nucleotides read TGCGCCAGCAGAACCGGGACAGGGGCCGAGGGCTACACCTTC.

The table lists this clonotype with a count of one. V usage is TRBV9 and J usage is TRBJ1-2; 7 nucleotides match TRBD1. CDR1 is SGDLS and CDR2 is YYNGEE in the germline V gene. Unmatched junction bases numbered 6, after V lost 0 bases and J lost 4 bases. The CDR3 consists of 15 residues. CDR3 region: CASSVDVRGSYGYTF. CDR3 DNA sequence: TGTGCCAGCAGCGTAGACGTCAGGGGGTCCTATGGCTACACCTTC.

This clonotype turned up a few times. V is TRBV5-1 and J is TRBJ2-3; the match to TRBD1 covers 9 bases. Germline assignment: CDR1 SGHRS and CDR2 YFSETQ. The CDR3 totals 16 residues. Trimming at V came to 0 bases and at J to 4 bases, leaving 6 bases not matched to a gene. This CDR3 is CASSLEVTGGADTQYF. The CDR3 DNA reads as TGCGCCAGCAGCTTGGAAGTGACAGGGGGAGCAGATACGCAGTATTTT. Complete variable domain (other parts from reference TRBV5-1 and TRBJ2-3): KAGVTQTPRYLIKTRGQQVTLSCSPISGHRSVSWYQQTPGQGLQFLFEYFSETQRNKGNFPGRFSGRQFSNSRSEMNVSTLELGDSALYLCASSLEVTGGADTQYFGPGTRLTVL.

The J gene is TRBJ2-5, the V gene TRBV4-2; D perhaps matches TRBD1 (6 bases). V gave up 4 bases and J gave up 2 bases, with 17 bases separating them. Germline V gene data show CDR1 as LGHNA and CDR2 as YNFKEQ. The CDR3 loop spans 16 amino acids. CDR3 in amino acids: CASSRITGSVQETQYF. The CDR3 nucleotides are TGTGCCAGCAGCCGGATTACAGGGTCGGTACAAGAGACCCAGTACTTC.

A single count supports this clonotype. V gene TRBV15 combines with J gene TRBJ2-4, with 10 positions matching TRBD2. Germline V CDR1 and CDR2: LNHNV, YYDKDF (reference sequence). The ends lost 5 bases at V and 0 bases at J; junction bases unmatched: 13. The CDR3 loop spans 19 amino acids. CDR3: CATSGGPMTSGLAKNIQYF. CDR3 nucleotides: TGTGCCACCAGCGGAGGCCCGATGACTAGCGGGTTAGCCAAAAACATTCAGTACTTC.

The gene calls are TRBV5-1 and TRBJ2-7; D might be TRBD1 or TRBD2, each matching 6 bases. With 0 bases removed from V and 3 bases from J, the gap between germline ends came to 13 bases. The CDR3 consists of 15 residues. Per germline, CDR1 SGHRS and CDR2 YFSETQ. This CDR3 reads CASSLADRRDYEQYF. CDR3 sequence (DNA): TGCGCCAGCAGCTTGGCCGACAGGCGGGACTACGAGCAGTACTTC.

V and J are TRBV28 and TRBJ2-5; D is possibly TRBD2 (6 bases). CDR3 length: 16 amino acids. V lost 4 bases and J lost 11, with 26 bases in between. In germline, CDR1 is MDHEN, CDR2 SYDVKM. CDR3 bases: TGTGCCAGCAGTTCCCAGCGGGCTAGTCTACCTAGAGAGCAGTACTTC. It yields the protein CASSSQRASLPREQYF.

This clonotype was counted a few times. The rearrangement links TRBV4-1 to TRBJ2-3; no clear D gene. Trimming took 2 bases from V and 2 from J, leaving 11 bases between them. CDR1 is MGHRA and CDR2 is YSYEKL in the germline V gene. The CDR3 has 15 residues. The CDR3 DNA reads TGCGCCAGCAGCCAAATCGGTGGGGACACAGATACGCAGTATTTT. This encodes CASSQIGGDTDTQYF.

This clonotype was picked up many times. The J gene is TRBJ2-1, the V gene TRBV18, with D unresolved. V was shortened by 8 bases and J by 0 bases, with 8 bases between the two germline ends. Germline V gene lookup returns CDR1 KGHSH and CDR2 LQKENI. The CDR3 runs to 13 residues. The CDR3, as DNA: TGTGCCAGCAGCCCTGGCTCCTACAATGAGCAGTTCTTC. It is translated as CASSPGSYNEQFF.

The gene calls are TRBV2 and TRBJ1-1, with TRBD1 matching over 8 bases. CDR3 length: 15 amino acids. The V and J ends lost 7 bases and 4 bases, in that order; junction bases with no gene match: 11. CDR1 is SNHLY, CDR2 FYNNEI, per germline. The CDR3 protein is CASTGQGAASTEAFF. DNA for the CDR3: TGTGCCAGCACAGGCCAGGGGGCGGCCAGCACTGAAGCTTTCTTT.

This clonotype was observed a handful of times. The genes are TRBV7-3 and TRBJ2-3; the D gene is possibly TRBD2 (5 bases). Germline V gene lookup returns CDR1 SGHTA and CDR2 FQGTGA. V was pared by 2 bases and J by 4 bases, with 10 bases between. This CDR3 region has 14 residues. The CDR3 bases are TGTGCCAGCAGCTTATACGGGGTAGCAGATACGCAGTATTTT. It yields the protein CASSLYGVADTQYF.

V and J are TRBV5-1 and TRBJ2-7; 8 nucleotides align to TRBD1. The CDR3 is 16 residues long. The J segment lost 1 base and the V segment lost 0 bases, leaving 6 bases of the junction unmatched. Looked up from germline, CDR1 is SGHRS and CDR2 is YFSETQ. The CDR3 is CASSLGGQGRSYEQYF. The CDR3 coding sequence is TGCGCCAGCAGCTTGGGTGGACAGGGTAGGTCCTACGAGCAGTACTTC. Full variable domain (remainder filled in from reference TRBV5-1 and TRBJ2-7): KAGVTQTPRYLIKTRGQQVTLSCSPISGHRSVSWYQQTPGQGLQFLFEYFSETQRNKGNFPGRFSGRQFSNSRSEMNVSTLELGDSALYLCASSLGGQGRSYEQYFGPGTRLTVT.

This clonotype occurred many times. A much larger clone differs from this one at a single base, so this may be a read error. The chain combines TRBV7-2 with TRBJ1-4; 7 positions match TRBD1. There are 15 residues in the CDR3. Looked up from germline, CDR1 is SGHTA and CDR2 is FQGNSA. The CDR3 loop is CASSFQTGKNEKRFF. Here the CDR3 DNA reads TGTGCCAGCAGCTTCCAGACAGGGAAGAATGAAAAACGGTTTTTT.

This clonotype was picked up a small number of times. The CDR3 loop is CASSLQIGAGYTF. In nucleotides, the CDR3 is TGTGCCAGCAGCCTCCAGATCGGGGCTGGCTACACCTTC. The rearrangement uses TRBV11-2 and TRBJ1-2; maybe TRBD1 (5 bases). With 5 bases removed from V and 7 bases from J, the gap between germline ends came to 14 bases. Per germline, CDR1 SGHAT and CDR2 FQNNGV. This CDR3 spans 13 amino acids.

This clonotype appeared many times. This chain joins TRBV12-3 or TRBV12-4 and TRBJ2-1; the D gene is possibly TRBD1 (6 bases). V was shortened by 0 bases and J by 4 bases, with 7 bases between the two germline ends. This CDR3 region has 14 residues. CDR3 loop: CASSLAQGYNEQFF. CDR3 bases: TGTGCCAGCAGTTTAGCACAGGGTTACAATGAGCAGTTCTTC.

The rearrangement uses TRBV13 and TRBJ2-4; 9 bases are a match to TRBD1. The J call may be mistaken, given a closer DNA end match to TRBJ2-5. Looked up from germline, CDR1 is PRHDT and CDR2 is FYEKMQ (reference sequence). CDR3 length: 15 amino acids. The CDR3 bases are TGTGCCAGCAGCTCTGGGACAGGGAGGGCAGAGACCCAGTACTTC. Translated, it gives CASSSGTGRAETQYF.

Notes on this clonotype: One end of the junction varies from germline; a read error may be responsible. The V and J genes are TRBV27 and TRBJ1-6; 7 positions agree with TRBD1. In germline, CDR1 is MNHEY, CDR2 SMNVEV (reference sequence). The CDR3 has 14 amino acids. CDR3 DNA: TGTGCCAGCAGTACGACAGGGCTCAATTCGCCCCTCCACTTT. Its translation: CASSTTGLNSPLHF.

This clonotype was counted many times. The rearrangement uses TRBV6-1 and TRBJ2-3; unclear D gene. Germline V gene sequence: CDR1 MNHNS, CDR2 SASEGT. V lost 6 bases and J lost 0, with 7 bases in between. CDR3 length: 13 residues. The CDR3 coding sequence is TGTGCCAGCAGAGCCGAAAGCACAGATACGCAGTATTTT. Its protein is CASRAESTDTQYF.

The gene calls are TRBV7-9 and TRBJ1-2; maybe TRBD1 (5 bases). This CDR3 has 16 residues. CDR1 is SEHNR, CDR2 FQNEAQ, per germline (reference sequence). The ends were cut back, 1 base at V and 5 bases at J, with 17 bases in the middle. This CDR3 is CASSLVLAGPIYGYTF. CDR3 DNA sequence: TGTGCCAGCAGCTTAGTTCTGGCAGGGCCTATATATGGCTACACCTTC.